Only a few counts were recorded for the clone carrying this T cell receptor beta chain. What it binds is not known. Libraries were prepared by immunoSEQ multiplex PCR; TCRdb keeps only in-frame clonotypes and omits some of them. The sample is made up of 9,500 to 13,000 clones, none counted only once. This sample is drawn from a study of T cells after posttransplantation cyclophosphamide. Study conclusions and caveats: TRB overlap between skin or GI tissue T cells and blood was limited. After PTCy, TRB diversity resembled that of CNI/methotrexate controls. Donor CD8+ memory clones often dominated recipient blood repertoires at later times.

Germline lookup yields CDR1 SEHNR and CDR2 FQNEAQ (reference sequence). The V gene end was trimmed by 6 bases and the J gene end by 3 bases; junction bases not matched to a gene: 11. The length of the CDR3 is 17 residues. Treatment was busulfan-fludarabine conditioning, a marrow graft, and cyclophosphamide on days +3 and +4. The sequencing here drew on PBMCs, taken after allogeneic stem cell transplant with posttransplant cyclophosphamide. This clonotype originated in a female patient aged 35-55 years who received an allogeneic stem cell transplant from a related donor, was CMV-positive, and had no GVHD. These T cells may partly come from the graft donor. This chain links TRBV7-9 with TRBJ2-1; 10 nucleotides line up with TRBD1. The CDR3 coding sequence is TGTGCCAGCAGTCCAGGACAGGGGGATGCCCTCTACAATGAGCAGTTCTTC. This codes for CASSPGQGDALYNEQFF.